What follows is one TCR beta chain and its context. The V gene end was trimmed by 6 bases and the J gene end by 8 bases; junction bases not matched to a gene: 2. The CDR3 runs to 11 residues. Participants were aged roughly 18 to 90 years, lived in about two dozen US areas, and enrolled virtually. This sample stems from a study of blood T cell repertoires in COVID-19. Study at large: In each case, the material was cDNA or gDNA derived from T cells, B-cell-depleted T cells, or PBMCs.

Produced via immunoSEQ multiplex PCR; TCRdb's table is partial and in-frame only. The data show about 200,000 clones, 82% seen once. The chain joins TRBV12-3 or TRBV12-4 to TRBJ1-2; 8 nucleotides align to TRBD1. Source material: PBMCs or T cells enriched from blood (not recorded which). The sequence derives from a woman aged 55-75 years with acute COVID-19. CDR3 protein: CASRQGGGYTF. The CDR3 DNA is TGTGCCAGCAGACAGGGGGGCGGCTACACCTTC.